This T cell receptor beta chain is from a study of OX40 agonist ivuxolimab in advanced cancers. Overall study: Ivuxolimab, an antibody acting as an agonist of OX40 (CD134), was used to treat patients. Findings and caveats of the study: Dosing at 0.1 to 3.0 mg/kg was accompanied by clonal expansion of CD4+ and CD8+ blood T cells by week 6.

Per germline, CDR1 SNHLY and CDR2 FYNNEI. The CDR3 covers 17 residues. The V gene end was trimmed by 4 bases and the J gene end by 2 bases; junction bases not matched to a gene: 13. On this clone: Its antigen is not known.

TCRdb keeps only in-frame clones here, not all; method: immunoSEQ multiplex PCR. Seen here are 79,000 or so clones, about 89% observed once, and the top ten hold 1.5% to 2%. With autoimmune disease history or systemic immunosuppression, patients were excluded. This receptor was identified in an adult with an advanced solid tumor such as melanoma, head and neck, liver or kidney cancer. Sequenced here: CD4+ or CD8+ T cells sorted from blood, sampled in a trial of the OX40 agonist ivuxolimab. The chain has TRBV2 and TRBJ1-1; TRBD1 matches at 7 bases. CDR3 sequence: CASSVTKTGIFNTEAFF. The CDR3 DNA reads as TGTGCCAGCAGTGTGACCAAGACAGGGATATTTAACACTGAAGCTTTCTTT.